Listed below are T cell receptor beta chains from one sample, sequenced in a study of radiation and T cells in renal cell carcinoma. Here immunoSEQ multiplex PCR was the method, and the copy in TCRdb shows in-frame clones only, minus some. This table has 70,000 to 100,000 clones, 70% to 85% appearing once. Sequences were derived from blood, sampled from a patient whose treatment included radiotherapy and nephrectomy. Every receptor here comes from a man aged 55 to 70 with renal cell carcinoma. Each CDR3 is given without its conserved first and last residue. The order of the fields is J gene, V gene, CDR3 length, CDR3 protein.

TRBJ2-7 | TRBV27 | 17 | ASSLSGGEGRVRSYEQY
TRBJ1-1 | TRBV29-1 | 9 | SVDRNTEAF
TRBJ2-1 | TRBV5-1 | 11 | ASSDREINEQF
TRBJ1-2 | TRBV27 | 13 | ASSGTGNANYGYT
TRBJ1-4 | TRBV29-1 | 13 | SVEGDRDGNEKLF
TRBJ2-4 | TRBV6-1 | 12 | ASSEAEKGNIQY
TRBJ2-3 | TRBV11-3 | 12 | ASSPRDGTDTQY
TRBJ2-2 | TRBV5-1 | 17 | ASSVAALRRTRRAGELF
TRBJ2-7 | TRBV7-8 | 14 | ASSLGPEQDLYEQY
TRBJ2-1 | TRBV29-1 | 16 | SVEPPWSMGAAYNEQF
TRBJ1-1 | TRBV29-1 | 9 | SVGKNTEAF
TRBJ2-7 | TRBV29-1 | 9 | SVGDSYEQY
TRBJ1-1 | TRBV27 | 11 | ASSSGIGNVAF
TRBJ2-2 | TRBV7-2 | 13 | ASSVRDRATGELF
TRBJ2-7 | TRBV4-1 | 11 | ASSHPGYREQY
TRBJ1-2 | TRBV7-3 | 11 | ASSLDGQGSYT
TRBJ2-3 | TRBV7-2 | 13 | ASSPAQGYLDTQY
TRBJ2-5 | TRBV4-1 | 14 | ASSLGLAGVAETQY
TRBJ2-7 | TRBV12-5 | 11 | ASALGTAYEQY
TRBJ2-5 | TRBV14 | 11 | ASSQVRAETQY
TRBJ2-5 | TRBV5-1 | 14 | ASSLRASGSPETQY
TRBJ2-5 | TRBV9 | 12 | ASSSTSRAETQY
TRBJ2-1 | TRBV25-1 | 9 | ASSLFNEQF
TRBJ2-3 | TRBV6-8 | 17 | ASSSTRPCGSVSTDTQY
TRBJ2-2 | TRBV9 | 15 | ASSVGTGGAKAGELF
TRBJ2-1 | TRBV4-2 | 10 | ASSQNRKEQF
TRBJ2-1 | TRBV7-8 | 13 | ASSSRGGSYNEQF
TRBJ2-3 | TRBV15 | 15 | ATSSPGRVEFTDTQY
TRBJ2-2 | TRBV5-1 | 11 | ASSLDGTGELF
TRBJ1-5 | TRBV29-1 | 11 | SVGDRDNQPQH
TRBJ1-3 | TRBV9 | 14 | ASSGSARSSGNTIY
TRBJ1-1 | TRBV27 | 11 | ASSPAHREGAF
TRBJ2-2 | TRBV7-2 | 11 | ASSLTQTGELF
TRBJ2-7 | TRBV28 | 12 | ASWGAGEVSEQY
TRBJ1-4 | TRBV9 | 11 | ASSRAGNEKLF
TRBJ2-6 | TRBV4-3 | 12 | ASSLQGGANVLT
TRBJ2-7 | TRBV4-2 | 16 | ASSQTSGMEQRAYEQY
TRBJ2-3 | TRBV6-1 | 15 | ASSVDRGPSGTDTQY
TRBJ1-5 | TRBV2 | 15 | ASSSEDPNYSNQPQH
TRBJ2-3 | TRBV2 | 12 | ASLGGDVTDTQY
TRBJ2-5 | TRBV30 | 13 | AWTLGGAWQETQY
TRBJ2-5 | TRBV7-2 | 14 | ASSLLGQRLQETQY
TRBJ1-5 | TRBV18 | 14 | ASSPLGVGNNQPQH
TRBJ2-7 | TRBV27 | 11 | ASSLTPSYEQY
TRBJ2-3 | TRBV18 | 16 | ASSLLSGTTGSTDTQY
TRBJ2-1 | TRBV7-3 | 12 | ASSPLHTYNEQF
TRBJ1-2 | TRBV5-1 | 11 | ASSYGTGYGYT
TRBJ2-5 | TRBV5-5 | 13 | ASEMSRGRVQTQY
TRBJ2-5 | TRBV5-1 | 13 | ASSLTGGFLETQY
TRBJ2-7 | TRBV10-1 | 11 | AGPETGRDEQY
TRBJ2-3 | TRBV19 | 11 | ASNLQGSDTQY
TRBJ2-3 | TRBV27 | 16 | ASRPLAGGPGGPDTQY
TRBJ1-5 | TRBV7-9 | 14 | ASSTQSGQLNQPQH
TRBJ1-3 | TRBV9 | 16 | ASSVVPYDRASGNTIY